Listed below are T cell receptor beta chains from one sample, sequenced in a study of CD8+CD57+ T cells in acquired aplastic anemia. TCRdb ran MiXCR on the reads and lists one entry per CDR3 protein. Of around 430,000 distinct CDR3 sequences in the sample, approximately 32% were seen once. Sequencing used sorted CD4+, CD8+, or CD8+CD57+ T cells (not recorded which) from PBMCs. The origin of the receptors is a human donor with aplastic anemia. CDR3s include the opening cysteine and the closing phenylalanine or tryptophan. The D gene is left open where the match is weak. Only part of the rows carry a size: once, few, many, or a class if the clone is expanded.

>few|16|TRBJ2-6|TRBV5-1|-
CASSSSSPSVANVLTF
TGCGCCAGCAGCTCCTCCAGCCCCTCCGTGGCCAACGTCCTGACTTTC
>-|12|TRBJ1-1|TRBV4-3|-
CASSQVTGPAFF
TGCGCCAGCAGCCAAGTAACGGGACCGGCTTTCTTT
>-|15|TRBJ2-3|TRBV2|-
CASSPRAGSTDTQYF
TGTGCCAGCAGTCCCCGGGCCGGGAGCACAGATACGCAGTATTTT
>-|15|TRBJ1-1|TRBV29-1|-
CSVDAGARGRSEAFF
TGCAGCGTTGATGCAGGGGCGCGGGGAAGGTCTGAAGCTTTCTTT
>few|14|TRBJ2-1|TRBV7-9|TRBD2
CASSLLAAINEQFF
TGTGCCAGCAGCTTACTAGCGGCGATCAATGAGCAGTTCTTC
>many|15|TRBJ2-3|TRBV24-1|-
CATSDDTGSPDTQYF
TGTGCCACCAGTGATGATACAGGGTCCCCAGATACGCAGTATTTT
>many|14|TRBJ2-5|TRBV24-1|TRBD2
CATMDSGGQETQYF
TGTGCCACCATGGATAGCGGGGGCCAAGAGACCCAGTACTTC
>-|14|TRBJ1-1|TRBV10-3|-
CAISEITGNTEAFF
TGTGCCATCAGTGAGATAACAGGGAACACTGAAGCTTTCTTT
>many|14|TRBJ2-3|TRBV15|-
CATSRDMTADTQYF
TGTGCCACCAGCAGAGATATGACAGCCGATACGCAGTATTTT
>-|16|TRBJ1-5|TRBV5-6|TRBD1
CASSLQQGLGNQPQHF
TGTGCCAGCAGCTTACAACAGGGGCTCGGCAATCAGCCCCAGCATTTT
>-|16|TRBJ1-1|TRBV3-1|-
CASSQDLKGVGTEAFF
TGTGCCAGCAGCCAAGATCTTAAAGGGGTGGGCACTGAAGCTTTCTTT
>-|12|TRBJ2-5|TRBV3-1|-
CASSGVQETQYF
TGTGCCAGCAGCGGTGTCCAAGAGACCCAGTACTTC
>-|16|TRBJ1-5|TRBV13|TRBD1
CASSSQGQGNNQPQHF
TGTGCCAGCAGCTCGCAGGGACAGGGAAACAATCAGCCCCAGCATTTT
>-|17|TRBJ2-1|TRBV11-2|TRBD1
CASSSTRGQGIYNEQFF
TGTGCCAGCAGCTCGACGAGGGGACAGGGGATCTACAATGAGCAGTTCTTC
>-|14|TRBJ1-2|TRBV6-5|-
CASSYIGQEDGYTF
TGTGCCAGCAGTTACATCGGCCAGGAGGATGGCTACACCTTC
>many|14|TRBJ1-1|TRBV19|-
CASSYSAKNTEAFF
TGTGCCAGTAGTTACAGCGCAAAGAACACTGAAGCTTTCTTT
>-|11|TRBJ1-2|TRBV10-3|-
CAISDYEGYTF
TGTGCCATCAGTGACTACGAGGGCTACACCTTC
>many|12|TRBJ1-2|TRBV10-3|TRBD1
CAISEDRDGYTF
TGTGCCATCAGTGAAGACAGGGATGGCTACACCTTC
>few|15|TRBJ2-5|TRBV5-6|TRBD2
CASSLSGRAQETQYF
TGTGCCAGCAGCTTGAGCGGGAGGGCTCAAGAGACCCAGTACTTC
>many|16|TRBJ2-5|TRBV24-1|TRBD1
CATSDPGTGGSSTQYF
TGTGCCACCAGTGACCCCGGGACAGGGGGGTCCTCGACCCAGTACTTC
>-|14|TRBJ1-2|TRBV5-4|TRBD1
CASSFSQGTSGYTF
TGTGCCAGCAGCTTTTCACAGGGGACAAGTGGCTACACCTTC
>few|14|TRBJ1-4|TRBV25-1|-
CASNNQGINEKLFF
TGTGCCAGCAACAACCAGGGGATTAATGAAAAACTGTTTTTT
>many|17|TRBJ1-2|TRBV11-2|-
CASSPYVLTLRLYGYTF
TGTGCCAGCAGCCCCTACGTGCTCACCCTCCGTCTCTATGGCTACACCTTC
>-|15|TRBJ1-1|TRBV5-1|-
CASSLSSGRRTEAFF
TGCGCCAGCAGCTTAAGCTCCGGGCGAAGAACTGAAGCTTTCTTT
>-|16|TRBJ1-2|TRBV4-2|-
CASSQGLNTIAGGYTF
TGTGCCAGCAGCCAAGGTCTTAATACGATAGCCGGTGGCTACACCTTC
>-|15|TRBJ2-2|TRBV29-1|TRBD2
CSAGTSGVWTGELFF
TGCAGCGCTGGGACTAGCGGGGTCTGGACCGGGGAGCTGTTTTTT
>many|13|TRBJ1-2|TRBV20-1|-
CSARVWRAYGYTF
TGCAGTGCTAGGGTCTGGAGAGCCTATGGCTACACCTTC
>-|18|TRBJ1-5|TRBV3-1|-
CASSQQPIQAYSNQPQHF
TGTGCCAGCAGCCAACAACCTATTCAGGCATATAGCAATCAGCCCCAGCATTTT
>-|14|TRBJ2-5|TRBV5-1|-
CASSLYGQQETQYF
TGCGCCAGCAGCTTATACGGACAACAAGAGACCCAGTACTTC
>-|13|TRBJ2-5|TRBV9|-
CASSVEAAGAQYF
TGTGCCAGCAGCGTAGAAGCGGCTGGGGCCCAGTACTTC
>many|15|TRBJ2-2|TRBV10-3|-
CATNPSKGNTGELFF
TGTGCCACCAACCCAAGCAAGGGAAACACCGGGGAGCTGTTTTTT
>-|14|TRBJ1-5|TRBV10-3|-
CASSYLLGNQPQHF
TGTGCCAGCAGTTACTTACTTGGCAATCAGCCCCAGCATTTT
>few|16|TRBJ1-2|TRBV30|-
CAWGGRNSGFVYGYTF
TGTGCCTGGGGAGGACGGAACAGCGGGTTTGTCTATGGCTACACCTTC
>many|13|TRBJ1-2|TRBV7-8|TRBD1
CASSLLDRAGYTF
TGTGCCAGCAGCTTACTGGACAGGGCTGGCTACACCTTC
>once|16|TRBJ2-1|TRBV4-3|TRBD2
CASSQNGLAGGNEQFF
TGCGCCAGCAGCCAAAACGGACTAGCGGGGGGAAATGAGCAGTTCTTC
>few|14|TRBJ2-7|TRBV12-3/TRBV12-4|TRBD2
CASSGLAGKHEQYF
TGTGCCAGCAGCGGACTAGCGGGTAAGCACGAGCAGTACTTC
>-|11|TRBJ1-1|TRBV20-1|-
CSAATTAEAFF
TGCAGTGCTGCCACGACGGCTGAAGCTTTCTTT
>many|15|TRBJ2-7|TRBV15|TRBD1
CATSREDRAAYEQYF
TGTGCCACCAGCAGAGAGGACAGGGCGGCCTACGAGCAGTACTTC
>few|14|TRBJ1-1|TRBV20-1|-
CSAGTGPMNTEAFF
TGCAGTGCTGGAACGGGACCGATGAACACTGAAGCTTTCTTT
>many|13|TRBJ2-7|TRBV5-1|TRBD1
CASSFTGGREQYF
TGCGCCAGCAGCTTTACAGGGGGTCGCGAGCAGTACTTC
>few|15|TRBJ2-3|TRBV11-2|-
CASSQGGVGTDTQYF
TGTGCCAGCAGTCAAGGGGGGGTCGGCACAGATACGCAGTATTTT
>-|14|TRBJ1-1|TRBV19|-
CASSNPGVGTEAFF
TGTGCCAGTAGTAACCCAGGGGTGGGCACTGAAGCTTTCTTT
>many|16|TRBJ1-6|TRBV27|-
CASSLGPNPADSPLHF
TGTGCCAGCAGTCTTGGACCTAACCCCGCTGATTCACCCCTCCACTTT
>-|14|TRBJ2-3|TRBV29-1|-
CSVNPGWDTDTQYF
TGCAGCGTTAATCCTGGGTGGGACACAGATACGCAGTATTTT
>many|15|TRBJ1-6|TRBV5-6|-
CASSLVGMLNSPLHF
TGTGCCAGCAGCTTGGTAGGGATGTTAAATTCACCCCTCCACTTT
>-|16|TRBJ2-5|TRBV11-2|-
CASSLDHTLGQETQYF
TGTGCCAGCAGCTTAGATCATACTTTGGGGCAAGAGACCCAGTACTTC
>-|15|TRBJ1-3|TRBV7-8|-
CASSLAGSSGNTIYF
TGTGCCAGCAGCTTAGCCGGCAGCTCTGGAAACACCATATATTTT
>-|16|TRBJ1-3|TRBV6-1|TRBD1
CASSLNTGGPGNTIYF
TGTGCCAGCAGTCTAAACACAGGGGGCCCTGGAAACACCATATATTTT
>-|13|TRBJ2-7|TRBV7-2|-
CASSTLLVYEQYF
TGTGCCAGCAGCACCTTGCTAGTCTACGAGCAGTACTTC
>few|15|TRBJ2-1|TRBV19|-
CASSIVGGGPREQFF
TGTGCCAGTAGTATAGTAGGGGGAGGGCCGCGGGAGCAGTTCTTC